This TCR beta chain emerged from a study of T cell repertoires in cytomegalovirus infection. Study summary: Alongside well-studied HLA-B-restricted CMV epitopes, recently identified HLA-C-restricted CMV epitopes were also used. Through public TCR beta signatures, both CMV infection and matching HLA type were indicated. Study results and limitations: CMV carriers having the relevant HLA were flagged by cumulative public TCR beta family frequency. Ex vivo, HLA-C-restricted CMV-specific TCR beta clonotypes prevailed over the rest of the response.

V lost 7 bases to trimming and J lost 2 bases, with 15 bases between them. Per the germline V gene, CDR1 is SQVTM and CDR2 is ANQGSEA. This CDR3 region has 14 residues. One entry per CDR3 protein, called by TCRdb with MiXCR from the reads. The sample lists 550,000 to 700,000 distinct CDR3 sequences, approximately 40% seen once, with around 50% in the top ten. A word on this clonotype: Its target is not known.

The sample here was cultured PBMCs, taken from culture after CMV antigen stimulation. The TCR sequence derives from a human donor in good health (CMV status not recorded). Some clones in this sample may be carry-over from other donors' samples. The J gene is TRBJ1-3, the V gene TRBV29-1; D possibly corresponds to TRBD1 (5 bases). The CDR3 DNA follows: TGCAGCGCTTTACCCCAGGGTACTGGAAACACCATATATTTT. Encoded protein: CSALPQGTGNTIYF.